The entry below describes one T cell receptor beta chain. Its antigen is undetermined. This sample was taken from a study of T cell repertoires in cytomegalovirus infection. The germline V gene encodes CDR1 MNHEY and CDR2 SMNVEV (reference sequence). This CDR3 region has 16 residues. The ends were cut back, 2 bases at V and 1 base at J, with 12 bases in the middle. In TCRdb, the reads were re-called with MiXCR into one record per CDR3 protein. The sample includes approximately 220,000 distinct CDR3 sequences, around 40% of them seen just once. Source: CD8+ T cells from cultured PBMCs, taken from culture after CMV antigen stimulation. The origin of this receptor is a human donor in good health (CMV status not recorded). Some clones in this sample may be carry-over from other donors' samples. The chain has TRBV27 and TRBJ1-3; D gene ambiguous. The DNA of the CDR3 is TGTGCCAGCAGTTTAACCCCCCCCACGTCTGGAAACACCATATATTTT. It encodes CASSLTPPTSGNTIYF.